One sample yielded the 10 T cell receptor beta chains listed below, sequenced in a study of shared clonotypes between healthy human individuals. Profiled with immunoSEQ multiplex PCR; TCRdb holds only in-frame clones, not every one. This table holds about 730,000 clones, 72% found once. The sample taken for sequencing was memory CD4+ T cells sorted from blood. Sample subset: CD45RA-negative fraction. Every receptor here comes from a woman in her 30s in good health.

This clone came up a few times. This sample also contains other DNA sequences that code for the same CDR3. The chain couples TRBV9 to TRBJ1-2; D is unclear. CDR1 is SGDLS, CDR2 YYNGEE, per germline. The length of the CDR3 is 12 residues. Trimming cost V 2 bases and J 2 bases, with 4 bases left between them. In DNA, the CDR3 is TGTGCCAGCAGCGTCGACAACTATGGCTACACCTTC. It is translated as CASSVDNYGYTF.

The CDR3 DNA reads TGTGCCAGCAGCTTGCAGGGGGCGGTCGGCTACACCTTC. The encoded protein is CASSLQGAVGYTF. The V and J genes are TRBV7-2 and TRBJ1-2; 8 bases map to TRBD1. The CDR3 has 13 residues. CDR1 is SGHTA and CDR2 is FQGNSA in the germline V gene. V dropped 3 bases and J dropped 8; count of bases not matched to a gene: 5.

J is TRBJ2-2 and V is TRBV7-9; D not resolved. Germline V gene sequence: CDR1 SEHNR, CDR2 FQNEAQ (reference sequence). The CDR3 has 15 amino acids. Trimming pared 1 base from V and 1 base from J, leaving 7 bases between. The CDR3 DNA sequence: TGTGCCAGCAGCTTAGGGCAGGTGAACACCGGGGAGCTGTTTTTT. It yields the protein CASSLGQVNTGELFF.

V usage is TRBV19 and J usage is TRBJ2-1; D gene unclear. V was pared by 7 bases and J by 4 bases, with 8 bases between. The CDR3 consists of 12 residues. Germline loops: CDR1 LNHDA, CDR2 SQIVND (reference sequence). As DNA, the CDR3 is TGTGCCAGTACCGCGGATTACAATGAGCAGTTCTTC. Amino acids: CASTADYNEQFF.

This clone appeared many times. The V call is TRBV20-1, the J call TRBJ2-7, with 9 bases that match TRBD1. The CDR3 consists of 11 residues. The germline V gene encodes CDR1 DFQATT and CDR2 SNEGSKA (reference sequence). CDR3 in amino acids: CRVDRGYEQYF. The CDR3 bases are TGCAGGGTGGACAGGGGCTACGAGCAGTACTTC.

This rearrangement joins TRBV7-8 to TRBJ2-7; 7 bases agree with TRBD2. Germline lookup yields CDR1 SGHVS and CDR2 FQNEAQ. Unmatched junction bases numbered 10, after V lost 2 bases and J lost 6 bases. The CDR3 totals 15 residues. The CDR3 region has the DNA TGTGCCAGCAGCTTACCCGGTCGGGGGGAAGGCGAGCAGTACTTC. Protein: CASSLPGRGEGEQYF.

As concerns this clone: Different DNA sequences within this sample yield the same CDR3. The rearrangement links TRBV7-3 to TRBJ2-2; no firm D call. This CDR3 region has 14 residues. V lost 6 bases and J 1 base, leaving 9 bases between the germline ends. Germline values: CDR1 SGHTA, CDR2 FQGTGA. For the CDR3, the DNA is TGTGCCAGCAGTAAGGGTGTGAACACCGGGGAGCTGTTTTTT. Translation gives CASSKGVNTGELFF. The entire variable domain, with the rest obtained from reference TRBV7-3 and TRBJ2-2, is as follows: GAGVSQTPSNKVTEKGKYVELRCDPISGHTALYWYRQSLGQGPEFLIYFQGTGAADDSGLPNDRFFAVRPEGSVSTLKIQRTERGDSAVYLCASSKGVNTGELFFGEGSRLTVL.

The chain joins TRBV6-5 to TRBJ1-3, with TRBD1 matching 7 bases. J was trimmed by 2 bases and V by 6 bases; bases with no gene match: 4. This CDR3 spans 14 amino acids. Per germline, CDR1 MNHEY and CDR2 SVGAGI. The DNA for the CDR3 is TGTGCCAGCAGATCCGGGACAGCTGGAAACACCATATATTTT. This codes for CASRSGTAGNTIYF.

This clone turned up a few times. This sequence joins TRBV6-1 and TRBJ1-2, with 10 positions matching TRBD1. The germline gives CDR1 MNHNS, CDR2 SASEGT. V lost 1 base, J lost 6 bases, and 8 bases stayed unmatched. CDR3 length equals 16 residues. CDR3 bases: TGTGCCAGCAGTGAAGTTCTGTTGGGACAGGGGCATGGCTACACCTTC. Translation gives CASSEVLLGQGHGYTF.

Concerning this clone itself: The sample has other DNA sequences that encode this CDR3 too. The CDR3 here is CASSPSSYNEQFF. In nucleotides, the CDR3 is TGTGCCAGCAGTCCCAGCTCCTACAATGAGCAGTTCTTC. The V and J genes are TRBV28 and TRBJ2-1; D is ambiguous. V lost 5 bases, J lost 0 bases, and 5 bases lay in between. The CDR3 runs to 13 residues. In germline, CDR1 is MDHEN, CDR2 SYDVKM.